Following are 11 T cell receptor beta chains from one sample sequenced in a study of cytomegalovirus exposure and HLA in healthy donors (dated by TCRdb to 2016 to 2017). Libraries came from the immunoSEQ multiplex PCR assay. For the multiplex PCR, a mixture combining 60 forward primers for TCR Vbeta segments and 13 reverse primers for TCR Jbeta segments was used. TCRdb's version of the immuneACCESS table is confined to in-frame rearrangements and falls short of the full clone set. An unresolved V gene accounts for under half of the shortfall where checked; the remainder is of unknown origin. A total of around 220,000 clones appear in this sample, about 83% of them only once. 15% of the sample rests with the top ten. Sample: PBMCs. These receptor sequences come from a man aged 35 to 55 in good health and CMV-seronegative.

The gene calls are TRBV4-2 and TRBJ1-6; 9 bases are a match to TRBD1. Unmatched junction bases numbered 5, after V lost 4 bases and J lost 7 bases. CDR1 and CDR2 from the germline V gene are LGHNA and YNFKEQ. The CDR3 runs 15 residues. CDR3 nucleotide sequence: TGTGCCAGCAGCCGGGACAGGGATGGGAATTCACCCCTCCACTTT. Its translation: CASSRDRDGNSPLHF.

The rearrangement links TRBV19 to TRBJ2-7, with 14 bases aligning to TRBD2. The CDR3 sequence is 15 residues long. Germline assignment: CDR1 LNHDA and CDR2 SQIVND (reference sequence). Trimming cost V 6 bases and J 1 base; bases outside gene matches: 2. CDR3 nucleotide sequence: TGTGCCAGTAGAAGGACTAGCGGGGGGTCCTACGAGCAGTACTTC. Its translation: CASRRTSGGSYEQYF.

In its sample, this clone was seen once. The chain uses TRBV7-9 and TRBJ1-1; D uncertain. There are 11 residues in the CDR3. Germline loops: CDR1 SEHNR, CDR2 FQNEAQ (reference sequence). V was pared by 6 bases and J by 2 bases, with 4 bases between. The CDR3 region is CASRQNTEAFF. The CDR3 DNA is TGTGCCAGCAGACAAAACACTGAAGCTTTCTTT.

The chain carries TRBV4-2 and TRBJ1-4; D possibly corresponds to TRBD1 (6 bases). V lost 1 base to trimming and J lost 9 bases, with 12 bases between them. Germline V lookup: CDR1 LGHNA, CDR2 YNFKEQ. The CDR3 extends over 14 amino acids. Here the CDR3 DNA reads TGTGCCAGCAGCCAAGGTCAGGGGTGGCAAAAACTGTTTTTT. This encodes CASSQGQGWQKLFF.

The chain is built from TRBV27 and TRBJ1-2, with 12 bases lining up with TRBD1. The CDR3 spans 17 residues. Germline V gives CDR1 MNHEY, CDR2 SMNVEV (reference sequence). V shed 0 bases, J shed 7 bases, and the junction held 9 bases outside the gene matches. The CDR3, as DNA: TGTGCCAGCAGTTTATCTTATCCGGGACAGGGGGCGTTTGGCTACACCTTC. Translating it yields CASSLSYPGQGAFGYTF.

Comment on this clone: One end of the junction varies from germline; a read error may be responsible. The chain links TRBV5-1 to TRBJ2-7; D is perhaps TRBD1 (7 bases). The V gene's germline CDR1 is SGHRS and CDR2 YFSETQ. CDR3 length: 14 residues. CDR3 region: CASSPRRDSYGQYF. CDR3 sequence (DNA): TGCGCCAGCAGCCCCCGGCGGGACAGCTACGGGCAGTACTTC.

Remarks on this clone: The same CDR3 also results from other DNA sequences found in this sample. The genes are TRBV5-6 and TRBJ2-7; TRBD1 agrees at 7 bases. CDR1 and CDR2 (germline): SGHDT, YYEEEE. The CDR3 extends over 13 amino acids. The V segment lost 4 bases and the J segment 1 base; nucleotides outside the gene matches: 2. The CDR3 protein is CASSRDRSYEQYF. The CDR3 nucleotides are TGTGCCAGCAGCCGGGACAGATCCTACGAGCAGTACTTC.

The chain combines TRBV2 with TRBJ2-5; D is possibly TRBD2 (6 bases). The CDR3 sequence is 15 residues long. The V and J ends lost 3 bases and 4 bases respectively, with 15 bases between them. Germline V gene lookup returns CDR1 SNHLY and CDR2 FYNNEI. The CDR3 reads CASSEFRDLRETQYF. CDR3 coding DNA: TGTGCCAGCAGTGAGTTCCGGGACTTAAGAGAGACCCAGTACTTC.

This clone was seen a handful of times. CDR3 sequence reads: CASSFLYGRGYQETQYF. The DNA of the CDR3 is TGCGCCAGCAGCTTCCTATATGGACGGGGATATCAAGAGACCCAGTACTTC. The rearrangement links TRBV5-1 to TRBJ2-5, with D possibly being TRBD2 (5 bases). Looked up from germline, CDR1 is SGHRS and CDR2 is YFSETQ. The CDR3 totals 17 residues. V was cut by 2 bases and J by 2 bases, with 19 bases left in between.

The chain combines TRBV9 with TRBJ2-3; 8 positions agree with TRBD1. Losses at the gene ends were 3 bases for V and 1 base for J; bases not matched to a gene: 7. CDR3 size: 16 residues. Germline values: CDR1 SGDLS, CDR2 YYNGEE. The CDR3 sequence is CASSGAGGVGTDTQYF. CDR3 DNA: TGTGCCAGCAGCGGGGCAGGGGGCGTCGGCACAGATACGCAGTATTTT.

V and J are TRBV5-6 and TRBJ2-5; the match to TRBD2 covers 8 bases. Germline V gene lookup returns CDR1 SGHDT and CDR2 YYEEEE. V trimming: 1 base; J trimming: 5 bases; junction bases outside the gene matches: 7. CDR3 length: 15 amino acids. CDR3 sequence reads: CASSLYGRAWETQYF. The DNA for the CDR3 is TGTGCCAGCAGCTTGTACGGGAGGGCCTGGGAGACCCAGTACTTC.